The 14 T cell receptor beta chains presented below share a single source sample, sequenced in a study of CD8+ T cells in alopecia areata. RNA was extracted and reverse transcribed into cDNA as the sequencing template. The data were produced by immunoSEQ multiplex PCR, yet TCRdb's version contains in-frame clones alone and is incomplete. The table includes 120,000 or so clones, 35% to 40% detected once. Sample: CD4+ T cells sorted from blood. Source of these receptors: a human donor with alopecia areata.

The V call is TRBV29-1, the J call TRBJ2-4; weak D call: TRBD2 (6 bases). CDR3 length: 15 residues. Germline assignment: CDR1 SQVTM and CDR2 ANQGSEA. V was cut by 5 bases and J by 3 bases, with 17 bases left in between. The chain's CDR3 is CSVYKGGMGKNIQYF. CDR3 DNA: TGCAGCGTTTATAAGGGAGGAATGGGCAAAAACATTCAGTACTTC.

The chain links TRBV7-6 to TRBJ1-1; no clear D gene. V gave up 5 bases and J gave up 11 bases, with 12 bases separating them. The CDR3 covers 11 residues. Germline values: CDR1 SGHVS, CDR2 FNYEAQ. CDR3 DNA: TGTGCCAGCAGCCTCGCGGGAATTGCTTTCTTT. It specifies CASSLAGIAFF.

The chain recombines TRBV30 with TRBJ1-1; unclear D gene. V was clipped by 0 bases and J by 7 bases, with 9 bases between them. Germline CDR1 reads GTSNPN; CDR2 reads SVGIG (reference sequence). The CDR3 consists of 12 residues. As DNA, the CDR3 is TGTGCCTGGAGTGTAATCCCAGTTGAAGCTTTCTTT. Its translation is CAWSVIPVEAFF.

This chain connects TRBV7-2 to TRBJ2-1; 12 nucleotides align to TRBD2. CDR1 and CDR2 (germline): SGHTA, FQGNSA. With 2 bases clipped from V and 8 bases from J, the junction kept 4 bases outside the gene matches. The CDR3 runs 15 residues. Here the CDR3 DNA reads TGTGCCAGCAGCTTACGACTAGCGGGAGCTGATGAGCAGTTCTTC. Translation gives CASSLRLAGADEQFF.

This clone has only one observation. The chain carries TRBV6-6 and TRBJ1-1; 9 bases fit TRBD1. Trimming at V came to 4 bases and at J to 5 bases, leaving 8 bases not matched to a gene. CDR1 is MNHNY, CDR2 SVGAGI, per germline (reference sequence). The CDR3 is 15 amino acids. CDR3 in amino acids: CASSFGDRVGTEAFF. As DNA, the CDR3 is TGTGCCAGCAGTTTCGGGGACAGGGTGGGTACTGAAGCTTTCTTT.

The chain links TRBV18 to TRBJ1-2, with D tentatively TRBD1 (6 bases). With 2 bases removed from V and 2 bases from J, the gap between germline ends came to 15 bases. This CDR3 is 16 amino acids long. The germline gives CDR1 KGHSH, CDR2 LQKENI. CDR3 loop: CASSPGGSSLNYGYTF. DNA for the CDR3: TGTGCCAGCTCACCAGGGGGCAGCTCCCTAAACTATGGCTACACCTTC.

This clone was counted a few times. One end of the junction varies from germline; a read error may be responsible. The rearrangement links TRBV5-1 to TRBJ2-7; TRBD2 aligns across 10 bases. The germline gives CDR1 SGHRS, CDR2 YFSETQ. The CDR3 consists of 15 residues. The CDR3 spells CASSFQRGGSNEQYF. The DNA for the CDR3 is TGCGCCAGCAGCTTTCAGCGGGGGGGCTCCAACGAGCAGTACTTC.

The chain combines TRBV7-2 with TRBJ2-5, with TRBD1 as a possible D gene (6 bases). CDR1 is SGHTA and CDR2 is FQGNSA in the germline V gene. The CDR3 loop spans 13 amino acids. The V gene lost 5 bases and the J gene lost 1 base, with 8 bases spanning the gap. The CDR3 DNA reads as TGTGCCAGCAGCGCCAGGGGCCAAGAGACCCAGTACTTC. Encoded protein: CASSARGQETQYF.

This chain connects TRBV6-5 to TRBJ1-5; D is unclear. Deletions cut 2 bases from V and 6 bases from J, with 8 bases between. CDR3 length: 13 amino acids. Germline CDR1 MNHEY, CDR2 SVGAGI. The CDR3 coding sequence is TGTGCCAGCAGTTACAATGAGGGTCAGCCCCAGCATTTT. Protein product: CASSYNEGQPQHF.

As DNA, the CDR3 is TGCAGTGCTGGGGGGAGGGGCTACACCTTC. It specifies CSAGGRGYTF. This chain uses TRBV20-1 with TRBJ1-2; TRBD1 is a possible D gene (5 bases). The CDR3 loop spans 10 amino acids. Deletions cut 5 bases from V and 8 bases from J, with 9 bases between. The germline gives CDR1 DFQATT, CDR2 SNEGSKA (reference sequence).

Details on this clone: A junction boundary mismatches the germline segment, possibly from a read error. The chain is built from TRBV7-9 and TRBJ2-1; D gene unclear. Germline lookup yields CDR1 SEHNR and CDR2 FQNEAQ (reference sequence). This CDR3 region has 13 residues. The CDR3 here is CASSLEAYNVQFF. CDR3 coding DNA: TGTGCCAGCAGCTTAGAGGCATACAATGTGCAGTTCTTC. Full variable domain (rest looked up from reference TRBV7-9 and TRBJ2-1): DTGVSQNPRHKITKRGQNVTFRCDPISEHNRLYWYRQTLGQGPEFLTYFQNEAQLEKSRLLSDRFSAERPKGSFSTLEIQRTEQGDSAMYLCASSLEAYNVQFFGPGTRLTVL.

The J gene is TRBJ2-5, the V gene TRBV4-1, with 8 nucleotides matching TRBD1. This CDR3 has 13 residues. V trimming: 3 bases; J trimming: 5 bases; junction bases outside the gene matches: 2. The V gene's germline CDR1 is MGHRA and CDR2 YSYEKL. The CDR3: CASSHRGQETQYF. CDR3 bases: TGCGCCAGCAGCCACAGGGGGCAGGAGACCCAGTACTTC.

This clone has just a few counts. This chain links TRBV11-2 with TRBJ2-4; no firm D call. CDR3 length equals 14 residues. V was trimmed by 5 bases and J by 4 bases, leaving 12 bases between them. Germline loops: CDR1 SGHAT, CDR2 FQNNGV. Here the CDR3 DNA reads TGTGCCAGCAGCATAGTCGTACAGAAAAACATTCAGTACTTC. Protein sequence: CASSIVVQKNIQYF.

CDR3 sequence reads: CAIVRGLNYGYTF. DNA of the CDR3: TGTGCCATCGTAAGGGGGCTTAACTATGGCTACACCTTC. This rearrangement joins TRBV7-9 to TRBJ1-2, with TRBD1 identical over 7 bases. The CDR3 length is 13 residues. The V gene end was trimmed by 10 bases and the J gene end by 1 base; junction bases not matched to a gene: 6. CDR1 SEHNR and CDR2 FQNEAQ come from the germline V gene (reference sequence).